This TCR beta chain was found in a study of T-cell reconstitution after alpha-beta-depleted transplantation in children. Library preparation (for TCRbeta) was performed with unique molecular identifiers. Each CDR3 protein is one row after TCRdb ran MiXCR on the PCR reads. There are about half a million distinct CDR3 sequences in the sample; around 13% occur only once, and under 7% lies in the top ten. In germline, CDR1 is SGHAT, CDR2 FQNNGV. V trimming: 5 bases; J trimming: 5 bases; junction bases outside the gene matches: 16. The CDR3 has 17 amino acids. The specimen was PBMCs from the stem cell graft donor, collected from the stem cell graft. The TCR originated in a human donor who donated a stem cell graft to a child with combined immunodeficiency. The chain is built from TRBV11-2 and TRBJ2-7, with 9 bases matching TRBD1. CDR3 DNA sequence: TGTGCCAGCAGCGATAGACCGGTGAGGGACAGGGTAGACGAGCAGTACTTC. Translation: CASSDRPVRDRVDEQYF. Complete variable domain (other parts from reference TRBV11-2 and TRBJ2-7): EAGVAQSPRYKIIEKRQSVAFWCNPISGHATLYWYQQILGQGPKLLIQFQNNGVVDDSQLPKDRFSAERLKGVDSTLKIQPAKLEDSAVYLCASSDRPVRDRVDEQYFGPGTRLTVT.